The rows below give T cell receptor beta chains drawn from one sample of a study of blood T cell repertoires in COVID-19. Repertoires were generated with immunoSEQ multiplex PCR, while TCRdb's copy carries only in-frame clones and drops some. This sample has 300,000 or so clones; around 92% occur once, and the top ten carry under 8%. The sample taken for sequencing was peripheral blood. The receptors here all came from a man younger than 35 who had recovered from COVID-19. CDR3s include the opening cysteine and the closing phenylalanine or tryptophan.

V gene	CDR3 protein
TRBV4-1	CASSRAGKGQPQHF
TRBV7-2	CASILMRGGVDTQYF
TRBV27	CASSSPGGVLMNTEAFF
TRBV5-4	CASSLGNGIEYF
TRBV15	CATSRGAGQANQPQHF
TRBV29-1	CSVGQASTDTQYF
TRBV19	CASSIGRSSYNEQFF
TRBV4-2	CASSQEARGYEQYF
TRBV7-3	CASSLGTSMGNEQFF
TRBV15	CATSRLAGSYNEQFF
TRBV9	CASSVDVGGQPQHF
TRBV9	CASSAGTGGSYEQYF
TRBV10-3	CAISEPGEQYF
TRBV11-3	CASSLSRTGNEQFF
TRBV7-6	CASSLGGTSNTGELFF
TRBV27	CASSFGTGGSTDTQYF
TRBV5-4	CASSLRVGSYTNEQFF
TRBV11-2	CASSLEDRTDTQYF